These T cell receptor beta chains were read from a single sample in a study of beta chain features in type 1 diabetes. The method was immunoSEQ multiplex PCR; TCRdb's version includes in-frame clones alone and lacks a portion of them. The sample lists approximately 120,000 clones, 30% to 40% seen once, with roughly 0.064% in the top ten. Material for sequencing was stem cell memory CD4+ T cells from blood. The receptors come from a woman aged 18-29 years in good health. CDR3s include the opening cysteine and the closing phenylalanine or tryptophan. The D gene is left open where the match is weak. Rows give clone size only sometimes, using once, few, many, or a class for an expanded clone.

j_call clone_size d_call v_call cdr3_nt cdr3_aa
TRBJ2-1 few TRBD2 TRBV6-6 TGTGCCAGCAGTTACTGGGCGGGAGGGTTTAATGAGCAGTTCTTC CASSYWAGGFNEQFF
TRBJ1-4 . TRBD1 TRBV30 TGTGCCTGGAGTGGACAGGGTCGCGGTAATGAAAAACTGTTTTTT CAWSGQGRGNEKLFF
TRBJ1-5 . . TRBV28 TGTGCCAGCAGTTTTTTAGTCCGTAGCAATCAGCCCCAGCATTTT CASSFLVRSNQPQHF
TRBJ1-5 few TRBD1 TRBV28 TGTGCCAGCAGTTTCCAGCGACAGGGCCGACAGCCCCAGCATTTT CASSFQRQGRQPQHF
TRBJ2-3 few . TRBV7-8 TGTGCCAGCAGCTTAGCGGAGCCCCACCCCCCCACAGATACGCAGTATTTT CASSLAEPHPPTDTQYF
TRBJ1-5 . . TRBV7-2 TGTGCCAGCAGCTTATTGCCACACCCCACAAACGACAATCAGCCCCAGCATTTT CASSLLPHPTNDNQPQHF
TRBJ2-2 . . TRBV7-9 TGTGCCAGCAGCTTAGTCGGGGGGCCCCGCGCCGGGGAGCTGTTTTTT CASSLVGGPRAGELFF
TRBJ2-3 few TRBD2 TRBV7-2 TGTGCCAGCAGCTCCCTGTGGGGACTATACACAGATACGCAGTATTTT CASSSLWGLYTDTQYF
TRBJ2-7 . TRBD2 TRBV29-1 TGCAGCGCCCTAGGACTAGCGGGAGTTATCTACGAGCAGTACTTC CSALGLAGVIYEQYF
TRBJ2-5 . TRBD2 TRBV7-2 TGTGCTAGCATGACGGGGGGAGGCCTCCAAGAGACCCAGTACTTC CASMTGGGLQETQYF
TRBJ2-7 . TRBD1 TRBV30 TGTGCCTGGAGACTCGGACAGGGGTTTTCCTACGAGCAGTACTTC CAWRLGQGFSYEQYF
TRBJ2-1 . TRBD2 TRBV30 TGTGCCTGGATGGTCGCGGGAGTATTGCATGAGCAGTTCTTC CAWMVAGVLHEQFF
TRBJ1-5 . . TRBV19 TGTGCCAGCCAAGACACTTATAGCAATCAGCCCCAGCATTTT CASQDTYSNQPQHF